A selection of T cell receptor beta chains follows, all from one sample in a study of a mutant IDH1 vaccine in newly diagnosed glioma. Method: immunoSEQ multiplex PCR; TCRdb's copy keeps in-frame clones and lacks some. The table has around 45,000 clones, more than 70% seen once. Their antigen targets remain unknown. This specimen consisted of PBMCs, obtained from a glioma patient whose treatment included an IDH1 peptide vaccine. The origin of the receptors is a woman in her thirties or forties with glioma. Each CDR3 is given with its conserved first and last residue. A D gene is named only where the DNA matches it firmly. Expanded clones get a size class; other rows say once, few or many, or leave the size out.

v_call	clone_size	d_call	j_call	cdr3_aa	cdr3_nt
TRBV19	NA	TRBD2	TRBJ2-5	CASSIARGGETQYF	TGTGCCAGTAGTATAGCGCGGGGGGGGGAGACCCAGTACTTC
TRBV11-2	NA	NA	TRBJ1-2	CASSLDGRNYGYTF	TGTGCCAGCAGCCTCGACGGCAGAAACTATGGCTACACCTTC
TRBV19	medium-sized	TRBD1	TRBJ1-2	CASRDRESDGYTF	TGTGCCAGTCGGGACAGGGAGTCTGATGGCTACACCTTC
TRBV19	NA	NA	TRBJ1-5	CASSIRIWGMNQPQHF	TGTGCCAGTAGTATCCGAATCTGGGGGATGAATCAGCCCCAGCATTTT
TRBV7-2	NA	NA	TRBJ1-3	CASSFSGTSGNTIYF	TGTGCCAGCAGCTTTTCCGGGACTTCTGGAAACACCATATATTTT
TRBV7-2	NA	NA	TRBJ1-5	CASSLVERALEPQHF	TGTGCCAGCAGCTTAGTGGAAAGGGCCTTGGAGCCCCAGCATTTT
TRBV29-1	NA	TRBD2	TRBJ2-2	CSVVGGGTAGELFF	TGCAGCGTTGTGGGCGGGGGGACCGCCGGGGAGCTGTTTTTT
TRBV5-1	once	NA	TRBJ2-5	CASSSQRNRGETQYF	TGCGCCAGCAGCTCCCAGAGGAACCGGGGGGAGACCCAGTACTTC
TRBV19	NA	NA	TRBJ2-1	CASSNAGTPSSYNEQFF	TGTGCCAGTAGTAACGCGGGAACCCCTAGCTCCTACAATGAGCAGTTCTTC
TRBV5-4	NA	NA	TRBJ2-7	CASSLGPEQYF	TGTGCCAGCAGCTTGGGGCCAGAGCAGTACTTC
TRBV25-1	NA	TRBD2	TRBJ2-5	CASSEYAGGARETQYF	TGTGCCAGCAGTGAATACGCCGGGGGGGCCCGGGAGACCCAGTACTTC
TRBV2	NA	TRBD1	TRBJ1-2	CASRDRGGINGYTF	TGTGCCAGCAGGGACAGGGGAGGGATCAATGGCTACACCTTC
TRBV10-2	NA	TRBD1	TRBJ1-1	CASRMRTGAPGEAFF	TGCGCCAGCAGAATGCGGACAGGGGCCCCAGGTGAAGCTTTCTTT
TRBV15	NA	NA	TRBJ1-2	CATSRPKGDYGYTF	TGTGCCACCAGCAGACCTAAGGGCGACTATGGCTACACCTTC
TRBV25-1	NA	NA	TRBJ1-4	CASSELSSEKLFF	TGTGCCAGCAGTGAACTAAGCTCTGAAAAACTGTTTTTT
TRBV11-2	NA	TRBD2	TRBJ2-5	CASSSSSGEETQYF	TGTGCCAGCAGCTCGTCTAGCGGGGAAGAGACCCAGTACTTC
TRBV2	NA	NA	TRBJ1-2	CASSKAPWGDYGYTF	TGTGCCAGCAGTAAGGCTCCATGGGGGGACTATGGCTACACCTTC
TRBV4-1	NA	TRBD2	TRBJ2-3	CASSPSLAGGTDTQYF	TGCGCCAGCAGCCCCTCCTTAGCGGGAGGCACAGATACGCAGTATTTT
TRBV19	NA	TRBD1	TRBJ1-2	CASRGTGDYYGYTF	TGTGCCAGTAGGGGGACAGGGGATTACTATGGCTACACCTTC
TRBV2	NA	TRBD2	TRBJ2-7	CASRPRQREGLGNSYEQYF	TGTGCCAGCAGACCAAGACAGCGGGAGGGCCTCGGTAACTCCTACGAGCAGTACTTC
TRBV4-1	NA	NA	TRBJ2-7	CASSQDRGNYEQYF	TGCGCCAGCAGCCAAGATAGGGGTAACTACGAGCAGTACTTC
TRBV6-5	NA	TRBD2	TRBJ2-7	CASSYSSGSRNEQYF	TGTGCCAGCAGTTATTCTAGCGGGAGTAGGAACGAGCAGTACTTC
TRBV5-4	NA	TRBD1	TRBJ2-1	CASSLRGPGENEQFF	TGTGCCAGCAGCCTTAGGGGGCCCGGGGAGAATGAGCAGTTCTTC
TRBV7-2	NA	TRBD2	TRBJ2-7	CASSRTLAGLYYEQYF	TGTGCCAGCAGTCGAACCCTAGCGGGGCTATACTACGAGCAGTACTTC
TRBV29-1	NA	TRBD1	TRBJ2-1	CSGDRVYNEQFF	TGCAGCGGCGACAGGGTCTACAATGAGCAGTTCTTC
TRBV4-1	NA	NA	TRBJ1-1	CASSQGGDPNTEAFF	TGCGCCAGCAGCCAAGGCGGCGACCCGAACACTGAAGCTTTCTTT
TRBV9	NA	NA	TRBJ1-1	CASSALTVNTEAFF	TGTGCCAGCAGCGCCCTGACAGTGAACACTGAAGCTTTCTTT
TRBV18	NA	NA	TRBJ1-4	CASSPAPLEKLFF	TGTGCCAGCTCACCTGCGCCCCTTGAAAAACTGTTTTTT